This T cell receptor beta chain derives from a study of blood T cell repertoires in COVID-19 (TCRdb year 2020). About the investigation overall: Samples covering the acute and convalescent phases of COVID-19 were provided by collaborators in the United States, Italy and Spain. The prospective study material was composed of cDNA or gDNA derived from T cells, B-cell-depleted T cells, or PBMCs. Subjects who had been exposed to COVID-19, were actively infected with it, or had recovered from it provided the deeply sampled blood TCRbeta repertoires that made up the dataset. The repertoires were made available in a free public database intended to serve as a resource for research on the immune response to SARS-CoV-2. Samples were obtained from the ongoing ImmuneRACE study (first 160 participants) and from some 1,300 subjects provided by 6 global collaborators. Sample metadata almost always included a de-identified subject ID, COVID-19 status, age in years and sex. Where available, HLA class I and class II types were obtained from metadata supplied by the sample provider rather than from assay-based typing. Study-wide findings and limitations: Clinical and demographic metadata were provided uncurated, with the amount varying by source and participant.

The CDR3 has 14 amino acids, counting the end cysteine and phenylalanine. Only the CDR3 DNA is retained, 42 bases long and in frame from the first base. Via the germline V gene (reference sequence), CDR1 is LNHDA and CDR2 SQIVND. V is pruned by 8 bases and J by 4 bases, leaving 9 bases of the junction without a gene match. In regard to this clone: The clone's antigen remains unknown. Base-call qualities are not available, and no considerably larger clone is one nucleotide away.

Each collaborating institution followed its own protocols to collect whole blood in K2EDTA tubes. For TCRbeta analysis, collaborators shipped samples in one of three forms: frozen whole blood, isolated PBMCs, or DNA extracted from either of those sample types. TCRbeta CDR3 regions were amplified from genomic DNA by means of the immunoSEQ Assay, a bias-controlled multiplex PCR. As for the authors' bioinformatics: Nucleated cell counts per sample were estimated from amplification of reference gene primers within the assay. To quantify the absolute abundance of each unique TCRbeta CDR3 rearrangement, sequence reads were collapsed and filtered. For each sample, productive Simpson clonality was calculated as the square root of Simpson's diversity index across productive rearrangements. Not all clones reach the TCRdb copy of this immuneACCESS table, which keeps in-frame sequences only. Checked studies attribute under half of the gap to unresolved V genes and leave the rest unexplained. The V and J calls and clone size were taken over from that table, and D and trimming were inferred from the DNA. In this sample the table shows 20,000 to 30,000 clones, about 83% of which occur a single time. Over 20% of the sample lies in the top ten.

The sample consisted of peripheral blood. This TCR was recovered from a human donor in a cohort sampled during active COVID-19. The chain uses TRBV19 and TRBJ2-5, with 8 bases matching TRBD1. CDR3 loop: CASGPGQGAETQYF. The DNA sequence is as follows: TGTGCCAGTGGGCCCGGACAGGGTGCAGAGACCCAGTACTTC. When the CDR3 is completed using the reference TRBV19 and TRBJ2-5 genes on either side, the full variable domain is DGGITQSPKYLFRKEGQNVTLSCEQNLNHDAMYWYRQDPGQGLRLIYYSQIVNDFQKGDIAEGYSVSREKKESFPLTVTSAQKNPTAFYLCASGPGQGAETQYFGPGTRLLVL.